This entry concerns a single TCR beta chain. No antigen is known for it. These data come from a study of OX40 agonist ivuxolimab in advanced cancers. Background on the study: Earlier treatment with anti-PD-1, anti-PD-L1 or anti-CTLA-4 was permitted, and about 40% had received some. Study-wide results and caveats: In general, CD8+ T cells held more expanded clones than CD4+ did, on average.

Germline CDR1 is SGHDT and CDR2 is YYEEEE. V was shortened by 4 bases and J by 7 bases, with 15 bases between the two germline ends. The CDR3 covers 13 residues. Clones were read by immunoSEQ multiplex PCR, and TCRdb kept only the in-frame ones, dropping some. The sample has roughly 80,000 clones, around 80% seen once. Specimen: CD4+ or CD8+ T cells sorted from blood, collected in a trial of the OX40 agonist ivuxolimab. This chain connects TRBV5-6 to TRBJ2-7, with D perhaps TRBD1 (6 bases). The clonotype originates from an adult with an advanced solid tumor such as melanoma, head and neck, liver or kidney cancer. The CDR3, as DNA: TGTGCCAGCAGCCAGCCAGGGGTTGAGGAGCAGTACTTC. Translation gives CASSQPGVEEQYF.